Listed here are 22 T cell receptor beta chains from one sample, sequenced in a study of blood T cell repertoires in COVID-19. Using immunoSEQ multiplex PCR, the repertoire was profiled, and TCRdb retains in-frame clones only, with some absent. The data hold approximately 210,000 clones, with more than 80% observed a single time. The specimen was peripheral blood. The receptors derive from a man aged 25 to 40 who had recovered from COVID-19.

This sequence joins TRBV7-9 and TRBJ1-4; D ambiguous. This CDR3 is built from 16 residues. CDR1 and CDR2 (germline): SEHNR, FQNEAQ (reference sequence). Trimming pared 5 bases from V and 7 bases from J, leaving 20 bases between. The CDR3 DNA follows: TGTGCCAGCAGCCTGGTTAGAGAGTTTGCGGGTGAAAAACTGTTTTTT. Translating it yields CASSLVREFAGEKLFF.

The rearrangement links TRBV14 to TRBJ2-7; the D is unclear. The germline gives CDR1 SGHDN, CDR2 FVKESK. The CDR3 runs 12 residues. With 5 bases removed from V and 6 bases from J, the gap between germline ends came to 11 bases. CDR3 in amino acids: CASSKAPSEQYF. CDR3 bases: TGTGCCAGCAGCAAAGCCCCCTCCGAGCAGTACTTC. The whole variable domain, filled in from reference TRBV14 and TRBJ2-7, reads EAGVTQFPSHSVIEKGQTVTLRCDPISGHDNLYWYRRVMGKEIKFLLHFVKESKQDESGMPNNRFLAERTGGTYSTLKVQPAELEDSGVYFCASSKAPSEQYFGPGTRLTVT.

The chain employs TRBV30 and TRBJ1-1, with D perhaps matching TRBD1 (6 bases). Per germline, CDR1 GTSNPN and CDR2 SVGIG (reference sequence). The V gene lost 2 bases and the J gene lost 11 bases, with 18 bases spanning the gap. The CDR3 length is 13 residues. CDR3 nucleotides: TGTGCCTGGAGTCATGGGGGGGGGCGGGACGCTTTCTTT. Its protein product is CAWSHGGGRDAFF.

The gene calls are TRBV6-5 and TRBJ1-1; tentatively, D is TRBD1 (6 bases). Deletions cut 8 bases from V and 14 bases from J, with 15 bases between. The germline V gene has CDR1 MNHEY and CDR2 SVGAGI. There are 10 residues in the CDR3. The CDR3 is CASQGSGLFF. The CDR3 nucleotides are TGTGCCAGCCAGGGGTCAGGGCTGTTCTTT.

V usage is TRBV19 and J usage is TRBJ2-2; no definite D call. Trimming took off 3 bases at V and 9 bases at J, with 5 bases between the two ends. CDR1 LNHDA and CDR2 SQIVND come from the germline V gene (reference sequence). CDR3 length: 11 residues. CDR3 protein: CASSILRELFF. Here the CDR3 DNA reads TGTGCCAGTAGTATTCTCCGGGAGCTGTTTTTT.

The chain couples TRBV11-1 to TRBJ2-5, with D possibly being TRBD1 (6 bases). The CDR3 runs to 14 residues. Trimming stripped 4 bases from V and 4 bases from J, with 13 bases between. Germline-derived CDR1 and CDR2 are SGHAT and FQDESV (reference sequence). The CDR3 DNA is TGTGCCAGCAGCTCACAGGGTCTGGGAGAGACCCAGTACTTC. Translated: CASSSQGLGETQYF.

The rearrangement joins TRBV18 to TRBJ1-1; unclear D gene. Germline CDR1 is KGHSH and CDR2 is LQKENI. Trimming stripped 4 bases from V and 1 base from J, with 13 bases between. The CDR3 is 15 amino acids. The CDR3 spells CASSQAVARNTEAFF. The CDR3 DNA sequence: TGTGCCAGCTCACAAGCGGTAGCAAGGAACACTGAAGCTTTCTTT.

The CDR3 here is CASGRGANSNQPQHF. CDR3 DNA: TGTGCCAGCGGCCGGGGGGCTAATAGCAATCAGCCCCAGCATTTT. The chain is built from TRBV7-8 and TRBJ1-5; TRBD1 is a possible D gene (6 bases). From germline, CDR1 is SGHVS and CDR2 FQNEAQ. Trimming removed 8 bases from V and 0 bases from J, with 14 bases in between. The CDR3 consists of 15 residues.

The chain combines TRBV6-5 with TRBJ1-2; TRBD1 is a possible D gene (5 bases). Germline V gives CDR1 MNHEY, CDR2 SVGAGI. The CDR3 runs to 14 residues. The ends were cut back, 6 bases at V and 3 bases at J, with 14 bases in the middle. The CDR3 is CASRDRPGDYGYTF. The CDR3 DNA follows: TGTGCCAGCAGAGACCGACCGGGGGACTATGGCTACACCTTC.

V usage is TRBV7-6 and J usage is TRBJ2-5; 12 bases fit TRBD2. Germline V gene lookup returns CDR1 SGHVS and CDR2 FNYEAQ. With 7 bases clipped from V and 3 bases from J, the junction kept 15 bases outside the gene matches. The CDR3 has 18 residues. This CDR3 reads CASTGAVLAGGGEETQYF. The CDR3 DNA follows: TGTGCCAGCACCGGTGCGGTACTAGCGGGGGGTGGGGAAGAGACCCAGTACTTC.

This clone is a singleton in its sample. The chain joins TRBV6-6 to TRBJ1-6; 7 bases fit TRBD1. The CDR3 has 13 amino acids. Unmatched junction bases numbered 9, after V lost 10 bases and J lost 9 bases. Germline V gives CDR1 MNHNY, CDR2 SVGAGI (reference sequence). CDR3 region: CATLTGSASPLHF. The CDR3 DNA follows: TGTGCCACCTTGACAGGGTCGGCTTCACCCCTCCACTTT.

The CDR3 protein is CASRMAGWNTEAFF. Here the CDR3 DNA reads TGCGCCAGCAGAATGGCAGGGTGGAACACTGAAGCTTTCTTT. The chain carries TRBV5-1 and TRBJ1-1; D perhaps matches TRBD1 (5 bases). Trimming took 5 bases from V and 1 from J, leaving 12 bases between them. CDR1 SGHRS and CDR2 YFSETQ come from the germline V gene. The CDR3 has 14 residues.

The chain recombines TRBV14 with TRBJ2-7; D perhaps matches TRBD2 (6 bases). Germline CDR1 is SGHDN and CDR2 is FVKESK. This CDR3 has 15 amino acids. Trimming cost V 1 base and J 0 bases, with 10 bases left between them. As DNA, the CDR3 is TGTGCCAGCAGCCAAGGGGAGGACTTCTCCTACGAGCAGTACTTC. It translates to CASSQGEDFSYEQYF.

The genes are TRBV9 and TRBJ2-5; a possible D gene is TRBD1 (6 bases). The CDR3 extends over 19 amino acids. V shed 0 bases and J shed 1 base, with 22 bases lying between them. The V gene's germline CDR1 is SGDLS and CDR2 YYNGEE. The CDR3 sequence: CASSVGDQGRPGPQETQYF. CDR3 bases: TGTGCCAGCAGCGTAGGCGACCAGGGGAGACCTGGTCCCCAAGAGACCCAGTACTTC.

The chain combines TRBV20-1 with TRBJ1-2, with D possibly matching TRBD1 (6 bases). Germline assignment: CDR1 DFQATT and CDR2 SNEGSKA (reference sequence). This CDR3 region has 16 residues. The V end was cut by 3 bases, the J end by 4 bases, with 21 bases between. As DNA, the CDR3 is TGCAGTGCTAGTCAGGCCCTACAGGGAAAAGTCTATGGCTACACCTTC. It translates to CSASQALQGKVYGYTF.

J is TRBJ1-6 and V is TRBV15; 9 nucleotides match TRBD1. The CDR3 is 16 residues long. Germline values: CDR1 LNHNV, CDR2 YYDKDF (reference sequence). V was clipped by 3 bases and J by 6 bases; unmatched bases: 6. The CDR3 reads CATSRAGGQGNSPLHF. In DNA, the CDR3 is TGTGCCACCAGCAGGGCGGGGGGACAGGGTAATTCACCCCTCCACTTT.

This chain joins TRBV20-1 and TRBJ2-3; 8 nucleotides line up with TRBD2. The V and J ends lost 3 bases and 2 bases, in that order; junction bases with no gene match: 13. This CDR3 has 17 amino acids. Germline V gene lookup returns CDR1 DFQATT and CDR2 SNEGSKA (reference sequence). CDR3 nucleotides: TGCAGTGCTAGTCGATTACGGGGGGGAGTTTTCACAGATACGCAGTATTTT. Residues: CSASRLRGGVFTDTQYF.

This clone was detected only once. Other DNA sequences in the same sample also yield this CDR3. The chain employs TRBV27 and TRBJ2-7; the match to TRBD1 covers 8 bases. With V trimmed by 5 bases and J by 3 bases, 3 bases remained unmatched. This CDR3 is 13 amino acids long. Germline loops: CDR1 MNHEY, CDR2 SMNVEV (reference sequence). The CDR3 sequence: CASSLDRGYEQYF. CDR3 coding DNA: TGTGCCAGCAGTCTCGACAGGGGCTACGAGCAGTACTTC.

The chain couples TRBV2 to TRBJ2-2; no clear D gene. The CDR3 sequence is 15 residues long. The V gene's germline CDR1 is SNHLY and CDR2 FYNNEI. V was pared by 1 base and J by 2 bases, with 8 bases between. In nucleotides, the CDR3 is TGTGCCAGCAGTGAAGGGGCCGCTAACACCGGGGAGCTGTTTTTT. Protein: CASSEGAANTGELFF.

This sequence joins TRBV25-1 and TRBJ2-2, with D unresolved. Trimming stripped 5 bases from V and 4 bases from J, with 11 bases between. This CDR3 has 14 residues. The germline CDR1 and CDR2 sequences are MGHDK and SYGVNS. Written as DNA, the CDR3 is TGTGCCAGCAGTCTTCGACAATTCACCGGGGAGCTGTTTTTT. It is translated as CASSLRQFTGELFF.

This clone was counted between two and nine times. This rearrangement joins TRBV3-1 (or the pseudogene TRBV3-2) to TRBJ1-2; D call uncertain. Germline values: CDR1 LGHDT, CDR2 YNNKEL (reference sequence). The V gene lost 2 bases and the J gene lost 7 bases, with 8 bases spanning the gap. The CDR3 is 12 residues long. This chain's CDR3 is CASSQSLIGYTF. In DNA form, the CDR3 reads TGTGCCAGCAGCCAATCCCTAATTGGCTACACCTTC.

This rearrangement joins TRBV3-1 (or the pseudogene TRBV3-2) to TRBJ2-1; D is possibly TRBD2 (5 bases). Germline V gene sequence: CDR1 LGHDT, CDR2 YNNKEL (reference sequence). The CDR3 loop spans 12 amino acids. V was shortened by 8 bases and J by 9 bases, with 14 bases between the two germline ends. This CDR3 is CASDLGEGEQFF. The CDR3 region has the DNA TGTGCCAGCGACCTCGGGGAAGGTGAGCAGTTCTTC.